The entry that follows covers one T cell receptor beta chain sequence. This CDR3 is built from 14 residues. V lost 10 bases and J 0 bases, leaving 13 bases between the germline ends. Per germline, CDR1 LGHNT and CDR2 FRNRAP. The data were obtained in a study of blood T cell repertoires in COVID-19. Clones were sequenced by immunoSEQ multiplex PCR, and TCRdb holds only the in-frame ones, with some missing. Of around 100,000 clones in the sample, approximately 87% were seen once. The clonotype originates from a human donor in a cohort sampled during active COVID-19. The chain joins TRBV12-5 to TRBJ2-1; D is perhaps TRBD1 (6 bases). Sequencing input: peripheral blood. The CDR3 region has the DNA TGTGCTACCCGAGGCAGGGGCTCCTACAATGAGCAGTTCTTC. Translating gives CATRGRGSYNEQFF.